The 32 T cell receptor beta chains reported below all come from one sample, sequenced in a study of T cell repertoires in cytomegalovirus infection. TCRdb called the reads again in MiXCR, with one record for every CDR3 protein. The profile covers 200,000 to 300,000 distinct CDR3 sequences, with 9% to 15% appearing a single time and 1.6% taken by the ten largest. The material sequenced was PBMCs. All receptors derive from a human donor in good health (CMV status not recorded). Some clones in this sample may be carry-over from other donors' samples.

Ten or more counts support this clonotype. CDR3 in DNA: TGTGCCAGCAGCTCGCGGCTAGCGGGAACCTACGAGCAGTACTTC. Its protein is CASSSRLAGTYEQYF. The V and J genes are TRBV11-1 and TRBJ2-7; 9 nucleotides line up with TRBD2. V was pared by 4 bases and J by 2 bases, with 6 bases of the junction left unmatched. The CDR3 loop spans 15 amino acids. Germline V gene sequence: CDR1 SGHAT, CDR2 FQDESV (reference sequence). Looking up the rest from reference TRBV11-1 and TRBJ2-7 gives the full variable domain: EAEVAQSPRYKITEKSQAVAFWCDPISGHATLYWYRQILGQGPELLVQFQDESVVDDSQLPKDRFSAERLKGVDSTLKIQPAELGDSAMYLCASSSRLAGTYEQYFGPGTRLTVT.

This clonotype came up a few times. V is TRBV5-1 and J is TRBJ2-2, with a possible D match to TRBD2 (5 bases). V was shortened by 0 bases and J by 1 base, with 7 bases between the two germline ends. From germline, CDR1 is SGHRS and CDR2 YFSETQ. CDR3 size: 15 residues. The CDR3, as DNA: TGCGCCAGCAGCTTGGGAGGGCAGAACACCGGGGAGCTGTTTTTT. It translates to CASSLGGQNTGELFF.

This clonotype was observed many times. This chain links TRBV7-2 with TRBJ2-3; the match to TRBD2 covers 9 bases. This CDR3 spans 15 amino acids. Germline V CDR1 and CDR2: SGHTA, FQGNSA. The trim removed 5 bases at V and 7 bases at J, leaving 10 bases unmatched. DNA of the CDR3: TGTGCCAGCAGCCCCTATAGCGGGAGTGGATATACGCAGTATTTT. This codes for CASSPYSGSGYTQYF.

This clonotype was detected many times. DNA for the CDR3: TGTGCCAGCGGGAGGGAGACCCAGTACTTC. Residues: CASGRETQYF. This chain joins TRBV6-5 and TRBJ2-5; D is perhaps TRBD2 (6 bases). CDR3 size: 10 residues. The germline gives CDR1 MNHEY, CDR2 SVGAGI. The ends were cut back, 8 bases at V and 5 bases at J, with 6 bases in the middle.

J is TRBJ1-2 and V is TRBV28; D not certain. The V end lost 3 bases, the J end lost 8 bases, and 7 bases lay between the germline ends. The germline V gene has CDR1 MDHEN and CDR2 SYDVKM. There are 11 residues in the CDR3. CDR3 DNA: TGTGCCAGCAGTTTTTGGTACGGCTACACCTTC. This translates into CASSFWYGYTF.

This clonotype was counted only a few times. The J gene is TRBJ2-1, the V gene TRBV19, with a tentative D call TRBD1 (6 bases). Germline-derived CDR1 and CDR2 are LNHDA and SQIVND (reference sequence). The V gene lost 6 bases and the J gene lost 2 bases, with 17 bases spanning the gap. The CDR3 loop spans 16 amino acids. CDR3 residues: CASSPIDRLTYNEQFF. As DNA, the CDR3 is TGTGCCAGTAGCCCTATTGACAGGCTCACCTACAATGAGCAGTTCTTC.

The chain uses TRBV6-2 or TRBV6-3 and TRBJ2-2; D possibly matches TRBD1 or TRBD2 (5 bases each). The CDR3 covers 14 residues. The germline gives CDR1 MNHEY, CDR2 SVGEGT. V lost 8 bases to trimming and J lost 8 bases, with 18 bases between them. CDR3 coding DNA: TGTGCCAGCTTTCGGAGCTCCGGGGCTGGGGAGCTGTTTTTT. Its protein is CASFRSSGAGELFF.

DNA of the CDR3: TGCAGTGCTGGGGGACAGGGGGGCTACGAGCAGTACTTC. Amino acid sequence: CSAGGQGGYEQYF. The V call is TRBV20-1, the J call TRBJ2-7; 11 bases align to TRBD1. The length of the CDR3 is 13 residues. CDR1 is DFQATT, CDR2 SNEGSKA, per germline (reference sequence). V was clipped by 5 bases and J by 3 bases; unmatched bases: 3.

Comments on this clonotype: A read error is possible here, since a much larger clone lies one base away. The genes are TRBV7-6 and TRBJ1-2; D gene unclear. CDR1 is SGHVS and CDR2 is FNYEAQ in the germline V gene. V was pared by 1 base and J by 8 bases, with 17 bases between. The CDR3 contains 15 residues. The CDR3 here is CASSLEASTMLGYTF. The DNA of the CDR3 is TGTGCCAGCAGCTTAGAGGCATCAACTATGCTGGGCTACACCTTC. The complete variable domain, with remaining parts taken from reference TRBV7-6 and TRBJ1-2, reads GAGVSQSPRYKVTKRGQDVALRCDPISGHVSLYWYRQALGQGPEFLTYFNYEAQQDKSGLPNDRFSAERPEGSISTLTIQRTEQRDSAMYRCASSLEASTMLGYTFGSGTRLTVV.

The chain has TRBV28 and TRBJ1-4; TRBD1 matches 11 bases. J was trimmed by 4 bases and V by 5 bases; bases with no gene match: 9. The length of the CDR3 is 17 residues. Germline-derived CDR1 and CDR2 are MDHEN and SYDVKM. The CDR3 region is CASSAGQGAVINEKLFF. The CDR3 bases are TGTGCCAGCAGTGCCGGACAGGGGGCGGTCATTAATGAAAAACTGTTTTTT.

In this sample, this clonotype turned up many times. The V gene is TRBV7-6, the J gene TRBJ1-5; no definite D call. CDR1 and CDR2 from the germline V gene are SGHVS and FNYEAQ. The CDR3 runs 15 residues. V lost 5 bases and J 3 bases, leaving 14 bases between the germline ends. CDR3 bases: TGTGCCAGCAGCCCGCAAGGGTCTTCCAATCAGCCCCAGCATTTT. Protein: CASSPQGSSNQPQHF.

For this clonotype: A much larger clone lies one base from this, so it may be a read error. The V call is TRBV7-2, the J call TRBJ2-3; D not certain. From germline, CDR1 is SGHTA and CDR2 FQGNSA. The V end lost 3 bases, the J end lost 8 bases, and 12 bases lay between the germline ends. The CDR3 contains 13 residues. This CDR3 is CASSFREIGTQYF. In DNA, the CDR3 is TGTGCCAGCAGCTTTCGAGAAATAGGTACGCAGTATTTT. Using reference TRBV7-2 and TRBJ2-3 for the parts outside the CDR3, the full variable domain is GAGVSQSPSNKVTEKGKDVELRCDPISGHTALYWYRQSLGQGLEFLIYFQGNSAPDKSGLPSDRFSAERTGGSVSTLTIQRTQQEDSAVYLCASSFREIGTQYFGPGTRLTVL.

The sample holds many counts of this clonotype. The chain uses TRBV6-1 and TRBJ2-7; 10 nucleotides align to TRBD2. This CDR3 region has 12 residues. Losses at the gene ends were 10 bases for V and 3 bases for J; bases not matched to a gene: 3. Germline assignment: CDR1 MNHNS and CDR2 SASEGT. DNA for the CDR3: TGTGCCACCGGGACTAGCGTCTACGAGCAGTACTTC. Translating it yields CATGTSVYEQYF.

This clonotype appeared many times. The chain combines TRBV7-2 with TRBJ2-4; TRBD1 or TRBD2 may be the D gene (5 bases each). Germline CDR1 and CDR2: SGHTA and FQGNSA. V was cut by 1 base and J by 2 bases, with 12 bases left in between. The CDR3 totals 16 residues. The CDR3 DNA reads TGTGCCAGCAGCTTAGTTCTGGGGACCCCCAAAAACATTCAGTACTTC. It specifies CASSLVLGTPKNIQYF.

This chain uses TRBV20-1 with TRBJ2-3, with TRBD2 matching over 12 bases. Germline V gene data show CDR1 as DFQATT and CDR2 as SNEGSKA (reference sequence). The CDR3 is 17 amino acids. After removal of 4 bases from V and 3 bases from J, the junction contained 11 bases not matched to a gene. The CDR3 loop is CSATPGGLAGWTDTQYF. The CDR3 DNA reads TGCAGTGCTACCCCCGGCGGACTAGCGGGGTGGACAGATACGCAGTATTTT.

This clonotype was counted many times. The V and J genes are TRBV19 and TRBJ2-1; 10 bases are shared with TRBD2. Trimming removed 9 bases from V and 4 bases from J; junction bases left unmatched: 9. The CDR3 is 15 residues long. Germline-derived CDR1 and CDR2 are LNHDA and SQIVND (reference sequence). In nucleotides, the CDR3 is TGTGCCAGCAAAAAAGAGCGGGAGGGTTACAATGAGCAGTTCTTC. This sequence encodes CASKKEREGYNEQFF.

This clonotype was detected many times. The V call is TRBV11-2, the J call TRBJ2-1, with TRBD1 matching over 9 bases. The CDR3 runs to 16 residues. The germline gives CDR1 SGHAT, CDR2 FQNNGV. Trimming removed 5 bases from V and 4 bases from J; junction bases left unmatched: 9. CDR3 amino acids: CASSRNAGTGYNEQFF. The CDR3 DNA reads TGTGCCAGCAGCCGCAATGCCGGGACAGGGTACAATGAGCAGTTCTTC.

This clonotype was found many times. The genes are TRBV7-2 and TRBJ2-7; no definite D call. Germline assignment: CDR1 SGHTA and CDR2 FQGNSA. V was trimmed by 1 base and J by 3 bases, leaving 13 bases between them. The CDR3 is 15 amino acids. The CDR3 DNA reads as TGTGCCAGCAGCTTAGGCCTGGCAGCTAGCTACGAGCAGTACTTC. Encoded protein: CASSLGLAASYEQYF.

This clonotype was picked up a small number of times. V usage is TRBV11-1 and J usage is TRBJ1-2; D is unresolved. V gave up 5 bases and J gave up 7 bases, with 17 bases separating them. CDR3 length: 14 amino acids. The germline V gene has CDR1 SGHAT and CDR2 FQDESV (reference sequence). The CDR3 spells CASSQPPSESGYTF. The CDR3 DNA reads as TGTGCCAGCAGCCAGCCACCTTCGGAGTCTGGCTACACCTTC.

This clonotype has just one count. The chain recombines TRBV2 with TRBJ1-5, with 8 bases that match TRBD1. The trim removed 5 bases at V and 2 bases at J, leaving 11 bases unmatched. CDR1 is SNHLY, CDR2 FYNNEI, per germline. CDR3 length equals 17 residues. The CDR3: CASSLGQGLLGNQPQHF. As DNA, the CDR3 is TGTGCCAGCAGTTTAGGACAGGGATTATTGGGCAATCAGCCCCAGCATTTT.

As for this clonotype: A much larger clone lies a single base off, so this may be a read error. The rearrangement uses TRBV12-3 or TRBV12-4 and TRBJ1-5; D unclear. CDR3 length: 14 amino acids. Trimming pared 6 bases from V and 5 bases from J, leaving 14 bases between. The CDR3 loop reads CASSRHQDDQPQHF. The CDR3 DNA reads TGTGCCAGCAGCCGACATCAGGATGATCAGCCCCAGCATTTT.

This clonotype was found many times. The chain's CDR3 is CASSYSRLAGGNNEQFF. As DNA, the CDR3 is TGTGCCAGCAGTTACTCGAGACTAGCGGGAGGTAACAATGAGCAGTTCTTC. V gene TRBV6-2 or TRBV6-3 combines with J gene TRBJ2-1; 13 bases line up with TRBD2. The trim removed 0 bases at V and 5 bases at J, leaving 4 bases unmatched. The germline gives CDR1 MNHEY, CDR2 SVGEGT. This CDR3 comprises 17 residues.

The chain links TRBV29-1 to TRBJ2-1; possibly TRBD1 for D (6 bases). The CDR3 is 15 residues long. With 3 bases removed from V and 0 bases from J, the gap between germline ends came to 12 bases. The germline V gene encodes CDR1 SQVTM and CDR2 ANQGSEA. The CDR3 DNA is TGCAGCGTTGAGGGGGCTCTGAGCTCCTACAATGAGCAGTTCTTC. Its translation is CSVEGALSSYNEQFF.

The rearrangement joins TRBV5-6 to TRBJ2-7, with D uncertain. Trimming pared 4 bases from V and 7 bases from J, leaving 12 bases between. The CDR3 extends over 12 amino acids. Germline V CDR1 and CDR2: SGHDT, YYEEEE. The CDR3 DNA follows: TGTGCCAGCAGCACCAGGATTAGAGAGCAGTACTTC. It yields the protein CASSTRIREQYF.

This sequence joins TRBV7-2 and TRBJ2-3, with 10 bases aligning to TRBD2. The CDR3 totals 16 residues. CDR1 SGHTA and CDR2 FQGNSA come from the germline V gene. V shed 5 bases and J 2 bases; nucleotides not matched to a gene: 7. CDR3 DNA: TGTGCCAGCAGCCTCAGCGGGGGGGCAAACACAGATACGCAGTATTTT. Protein sequence: CASSLSGGANTDTQYF.

Many counts were recorded for this clonotype. The chain has TRBV7-9 and TRBJ2-7, with a tentative D call TRBD2 (6 bases). V was clipped by 6 bases and J by 1 base, with 10 bases between them. Germline V gene sequence: CDR1 SEHNR, CDR2 FQNEAQ (reference sequence). CDR3 length equals 13 residues. CDR3: CASRWGTSYEQYF. In DNA, the CDR3 is TGTGCCAGCAGGTGGGGGACTTCCTACGAGCAGTACTTC.

This clonotype was observed many times. The chain is built from TRBV6-2 or TRBV6-3 and TRBJ1-2; D ambiguous. Trimming removed 3 bases from V and 2 bases from J, with 4 bases in between. CDR1 is MNHEY and CDR2 is SVGEGT in the germline V gene. This CDR3 region has 12 residues. The CDR3 loop reads CASSYTNYGYTF. CDR3 sequence (DNA): TGTGCCAGCAGTTATACAAACTATGGCTACACCTTC.

This clonotype was counted ten times or more. The CDR3 DNA reads as TGTGCCAGCAGTCCCACAGGGGACATCGCGAACACTGAAGCTTTCTTT. Protein product: CASSPTGDIANTEAFF. The J gene is TRBJ1-1, the V gene TRBV6-2 or TRBV6-3, with TRBD1 matching 7 bases. CDR3 length: 16 amino acids. Germline V gene lookup returns CDR1 MNHEY and CDR2 SVGEGT. V lost 5 bases to trimming and J lost 1 base; unmatched junction nucleotides: 10.

The rearrangement joins TRBV19 to TRBJ1-1; D remains unclear. Germline-derived CDR1 and CDR2 are LNHDA and SQIVND (reference sequence). The CDR3 contains 13 residues. Trimming pared 7 bases from V and 4 bases from J, leaving 13 bases between. CDR3 protein: CASTDIFTTEAFF. The CDR3 nucleotides are TGTGCCAGTACCGACATCTTTACCACTGAAGCTTTCTTT.

The chain combines TRBV19 with TRBJ2-6, with D uncertain. The CDR3 is 16 amino acids. Germline lookup yields CDR1 LNHDA and CDR2 SQIVND (reference sequence). The V end lost 2 bases, the J end lost 0 bases, and 8 bases lay between the germline ends. DNA of the CDR3: TGTGCCAGTAGTATATCGGCGAGCTCTGGGGCCAACGTCCTGACTTTC. Amino acid sequence: CASSISASSGANVLTF.

This chain links TRBV5-1 with TRBJ2-5, with D uncertain. V lost 3 bases and J lost 0, with 6 bases in between. The germline CDR1 and CDR2 sequences are SGHRS and YFSETQ. The CDR3 sequence is 13 residues long. CDR3 DNA sequence: TGCGCCAGCAGCTCCCCGTACCAAGAGACCCAGTACTTC. It encodes CASSSPYQETQYF.

This clonotype was observed at least ten times. The chain has TRBV12-3 or TRBV12-4 and TRBJ2-3, with D unclear. With 3 bases removed from V and 2 bases from J, the gap between germline ends came to 9 bases. The CDR3 contains 14 residues. The CDR3 here is CASSFSRFTDTQYF. The CDR3 DNA reads as TGTGCCAGCAGTTTTTCAAGGTTCACAGATACGCAGTATTTT.